The rows below give T cell receptor beta chains drawn from one sample of a study of blood T cell repertoires in COVID-19. The method was immunoSEQ multiplex PCR; TCRdb's version includes in-frame clones alone and lacks a portion of them. The sample has fewer than 600,000 clones; more than 75% are singletons. The sequenced material came from PBMCs or T cells enriched from blood (not recorded which). These receptors were taken from a middle-aged woman who had recovered from COVID-19. CDR3s include the opening cysteine and the closing phenylalanine or tryptophan. A D gene is named only where the DNA matches it firmly. The size field is filled for only some rows; it gives once, few, many or a size class.

J,V,size,D,DNA,CDR3
TRBJ2-2,TRBV7-9,NA,NA,TGTGCCAGCAGATCAGGGTCCGGGGAGCTGTTTTTT,CASRSGSGELFF
TRBJ1-3,TRBV19,NA,NA,TGTGCCACTACGACAGCAAAGAATTCTGGAAACACCATATATTTT,CATTTAKNSGNTIYF
TRBJ1-2,TRBV12-3/TRBV12-4,NA,NA,TGTGCCAGCAGTATATCGACAGGCCGTGGCTACACCTTC,CASSISTGRGYTF
TRBJ2-1,TRBV9,NA,TRBD2,TGTGCCAGCAGCGTAGGCGGGGGGGCGGTGGGGAATGAGCAGTTCTTC,CASSVGGGAVGNEQFF
TRBJ2-1,TRBV9,NA,TRBD2,TGTGCCACCGGCCTTAGCGGGAGAGCGGGTGAGCAGTTCTTC,CATGLSGRAGEQFF
TRBJ1-6,TRBV7-9,NA,TRBD1,TGTGCCAGCAGCCCCCCAGCCGCAGGGGGGTCACCCCTCCACTTT,CASSPPAAGGSPLHF
TRBJ2-5,TRBV4-1,NA,NA,TGCGCCAGCAGCCTTAAGCCCGGGTGGGAGACCCAGTACTTC,CASSLKPGWETQYF
TRBJ1-5,TRBV11-2,once,TRBD1,TGTGCCAGCAGCACAGGGGGGAATCAGCCCCAGCATTTT,CASSTGGNQPQHF
TRBJ2-7,TRBV3-1/TRBV3-2,once,TRBD1,TGTGCCAGCAGCAAGGGGACAGGGCTTGGAAACGAGCAGTACTTC,CASSKGTGLGNEQYF
TRBJ2-1,TRBV6-5,NA,NA,TGTGCCAGCAGCCCCGGGACTCCTTCAGAGCAGTTCTTC,CASSPGTPSEQFF
TRBJ1-4,TRBV15,NA,TRBD1,TGTGCCACCCAGACAGGGACAACTAATGAAAAACTGTTTTTT,CATQTGTTNEKLFF
TRBJ2-3,TRBV4-1,NA,TRBD2,TGCGCCAGCAGCCAAGAAACTAGCGGGAGGGGAGGAGATACGCAGTATTTT,CASSQETSGRGGDTQYF
TRBJ1-2,TRBV6-1,NA,NA,TGTGCCAGCAGTGATCCTCCTAACTATGGCTACATCTTC,CASSDPPNYGYIF
TRBJ1-1,TRBV12-3/TRBV12-4,NA,TRBD1,TGTGCCAGCAGTAGACAGGGGGGGACTGAAGCTTTCTTT,CASSRQGGTEAFF
TRBJ2-2,TRBV5-6,NA,NA,TGTGCCAGCAGCCACCGCGGGGCAGTAGCGGAGCTGTTTTTT,CASSHRGAVAELFF
TRBJ2-5,TRBV18,once,NA,TGTGCCAGCTCACCATTCCCGGGCCAAGAGACCCAGTACTTC,CASSPFPGQETQYF
TRBJ1-5,TRBV30,once,TRBD1,TGTGCCTGGAGCAGGGGGAGTGGGAATCAGCCCCAGCATTTT,CAWSRGSGNQPQHF
TRBJ2-1,TRBV9,NA,NA,TGTGCCAGCAGCGTGGACGGGAGATATGAGCAGTTCTTC,CASSVDGRYEQFF
TRBJ1-5,TRBV29-1,NA,NA,TGCAGCGTTGAAGGCGAAAGGGGTCAGCCCCAGCATTTT,CSVEGERGQPQHF
TRBJ2-5,TRBV15,few,TRBD1,TGTGCCACCAGCAGTTGGACAGGTACTTCGCAAGAGACCCAGTACTTC,CATSSWTGTSQETQYF
TRBJ1-3,TRBV9,NA,TRBD1,TGTGCCAGCAGCGGGGACAGGTCCTCTGGAAACACCATATATTTT,CASSGDRSSGNTIYF
TRBJ1-5,TRBV24-1,few,NA,TGTGCCACCAGTGATACCGGAGGGGTAGGGCCCCAGCATTTT,CATSDTGGVGPQHF
TRBJ2-7,TRBV21-1,NA,NA,TGTGCCAGCAGCAAAGGGGACAGGGGAATGAGGGGCTACGAGCAGTACTTC,CASSKGDRGMRGYEQYF
TRBJ1-6,TRBV10-1,NA,NA,TGCGCCAGCAGTCCGCAGGGGAATTCACCCCTCCACTTT,CASSPQGNSPLHF
TRBJ1-3,TRBV7-9,NA,TRBD1,TGTGCCAGCAGGCCTGACAGGGCTGGAAACACCATATATTTT,CASRPDRAGNTIYF
TRBJ2-7,TRBV25-1,NA,NA,TGTGCCAGCAGTAATCAGGGCCTTCCAGACGAGCAGTACTTC,CASSNQGLPDEQYF
TRBJ1-3,TRBV6-1,NA,NA,TGTGCCAGCAGTGAAGAAGACAGGAGCTCTGGAAACACCATATATTTT,CASSEEDRSSGNTIYF
TRBJ2-3,TRBV7-9,NA,TRBD1,TGTGCCAGCACCTGGACAGGGGCCACAGATACGCAGTATTTT,CASTWTGATDTQYF
TRBJ1-4,TRBV28,NA,TRBD1,TGTGCCAGCAGTGCGCTCGGGACAGGGGGCATTGGCAAACTGTTTTTT,CASSALGTGGIGKLFF
TRBJ2-3,TRBV24-1,NA,TRBD1,TGTGCCACCAGTGACCCGGGGACAGGGATGAGCACAGATACGCAGTATTTT,CATSDPGTGMSTDTQYF
TRBJ1-5,TRBV28,NA,TRBD1,TGTGCCAGCAGTCCGCGACAGGGCCATGGCAATCAGCCCCAGCATTTT,CASSPRQGHGNQPQHF
TRBJ1-5,TRBV5-6,NA,NA,TGTGCCAGCAGCTTCCTTTCGGGTCAGCCCCAGCATTTT,CASSFLSGQPQHF
TRBJ1-4,TRBV15,NA,NA,TGTGCCACCAGCATAGGGCACAGGGATTTCCAGGAAAAACTGTTTTTT,CATSIGHRDFQEKLFF
TRBJ2-1,TRBV14,NA,NA,TGTGCCAGCAGCCAAGGGGCGAGTAAGCTAGCGTCTCCTAGCTCCTACAATGAGCAGTTCTTC,CASSQGASKLASPSSYNEQFF
TRBJ2-7,TRBV18,NA,TRBD2,TGTGCCAGCCGGACTAGCGGGAGTCACGAGCAGTACTTC,CASRTSGSHEQYF
TRBJ2-5,TRBV3-1/TRBV3-2,NA,TRBD1,TGTGCCAGCAGCCAAGGGAGTAAGAGACAGGGAATTGAGACCCAGTACTTC,CASSQGSKRQGIETQYF
TRBJ2-1,TRBV29-1,NA,NA,TGCAGCGTTGTCGGGATCGACTACAATGAGCAGTTCTTC,CSVVGIDYNEQFF
TRBJ1-3,TRBV6-5,NA,TRBD1,TGTGCCAGCAGTTTGGGACAGGGAAACACCATATATTTT,CASSLGQGNTIYF
TRBJ2-7,TRBV20-1,NA,TRBD1,TGCAGTGCTAGTCGACAGGGAGACGAGCAGTACTTC,CSASRQGDEQYF
TRBJ2-5,TRBV12-3/TRBV12-4,NA,TRBD1,TGTGCCAGCAGTGACAGGGTTTTAGAGACCCAGTACTTC,CASSDRVLETQYF